This T cell receptor (beta chain) derives from a study of Graves' ophthalmopathy and Graves' hyperthyroidism. Germline V gene lookup returns CDR1 WSHSY and CDR2 SAAADI. The V segment lost 7 bases and the J segment 1 base; nucleotides outside the gene matches: 4. The CDR3 contains 14 residues. Patients were excluded if they had other autoimmune diseases or uncontrolled infections, and likewise if pregnancy or lactation applied. As the template, RNA transcripts were used to amplify TCR beta CDR3 regions. Second-round multiplex PCR followed a first-round RT-PCR using HTBI primers. TCRdb re-called the multiplex PCR reads through MiXCR, storing one row per CDR3 protein. The sample has hundreds of thousands of distinct CDR3 sequences, around a fifth seen once. There are many counts of this clonotype.

The clonotype comes from a woman aged 18-35 years with stable Graves' hyperthyroidism. Some clones in this sample may be carry-over from other donors' samples. The chain joins TRBV10-2 to TRBJ2-7, with 10 bases fitting TRBD2. The specimen sequenced was peripheral blood. The CDR3 DNA is TGCGCCAGCATTGGACTAGCGGATTCCTACGAGCAGTACTTC. Translated: CASIGLADSYEQYF.